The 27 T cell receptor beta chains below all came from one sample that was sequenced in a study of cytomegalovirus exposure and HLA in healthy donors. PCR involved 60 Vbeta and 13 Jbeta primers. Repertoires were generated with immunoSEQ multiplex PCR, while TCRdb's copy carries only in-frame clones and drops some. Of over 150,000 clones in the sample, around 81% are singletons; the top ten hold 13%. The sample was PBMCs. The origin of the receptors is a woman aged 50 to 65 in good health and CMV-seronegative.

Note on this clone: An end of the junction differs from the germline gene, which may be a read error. This chain's CDR3 is CASSEEMGLAGNEQFF. The CDR3 DNA reads TGTGCCAGCAGCGAAGAAATGGGACTAGCGGGGAATGAGCAGTTCTTC. The chain is built from TRBV4-2 and TRBJ2-1, with 13 bases fitting TRBD2. This CDR3 is built from 16 residues. Germline V gene sequence: CDR1 LGHNA, CDR2 YNFKEQ.

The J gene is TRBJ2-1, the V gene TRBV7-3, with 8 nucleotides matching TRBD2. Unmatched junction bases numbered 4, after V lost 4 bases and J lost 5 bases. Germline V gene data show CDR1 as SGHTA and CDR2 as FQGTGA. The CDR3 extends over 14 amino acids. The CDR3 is CASSSGGGHNEQFF. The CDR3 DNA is TGTGCCAGCAGCTCCGGGGGGGGGCACAATGAGCAGTTCTTC.

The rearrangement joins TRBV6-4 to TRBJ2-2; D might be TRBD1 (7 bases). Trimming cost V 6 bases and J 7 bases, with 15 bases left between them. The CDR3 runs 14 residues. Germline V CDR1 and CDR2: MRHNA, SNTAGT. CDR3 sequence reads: CASRRQGGNGELFF. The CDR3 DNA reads TGTGCCAGCAGGCGACAGGGAGGAAACGGGGAGCTGTTTTTT.

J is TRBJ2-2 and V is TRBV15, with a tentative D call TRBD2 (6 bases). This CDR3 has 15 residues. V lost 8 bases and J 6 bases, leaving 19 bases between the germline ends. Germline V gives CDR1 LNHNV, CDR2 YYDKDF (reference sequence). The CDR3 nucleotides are TGTGCCACCTTACTGGGAGGTAGTATCGCCGGGGAGCTGTTTTTT. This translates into CATLLGGSIAGELFF.

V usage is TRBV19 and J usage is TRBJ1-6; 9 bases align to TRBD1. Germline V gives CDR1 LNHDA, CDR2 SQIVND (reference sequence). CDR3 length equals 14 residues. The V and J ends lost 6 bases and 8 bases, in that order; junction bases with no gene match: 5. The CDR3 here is CASSSGTGYSPLHF. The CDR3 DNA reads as TGTGCCAGTAGCTCGGGGACAGGGTATTCACCCCTCCACTTT. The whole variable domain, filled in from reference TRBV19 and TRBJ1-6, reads DGGITQSPKYLFRKEGQNVTLSCEQNLNHDAMYWYRQDPGQGLRLIYYSQIVNDFQKGDIAEGYSVSREKKESFPLTVTSAQKNPTAFYLCASSSGTGYSPLHFGNGTRLTVT.

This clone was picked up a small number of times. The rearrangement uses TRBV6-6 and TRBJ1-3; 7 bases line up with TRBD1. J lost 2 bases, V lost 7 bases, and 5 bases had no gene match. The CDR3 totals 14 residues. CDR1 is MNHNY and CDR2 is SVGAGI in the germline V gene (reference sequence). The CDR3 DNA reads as TGTGCCAGCACCACAGGGGATCCTGGAAACACCATATATTTT. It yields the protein CASTTGDPGNTIYF.

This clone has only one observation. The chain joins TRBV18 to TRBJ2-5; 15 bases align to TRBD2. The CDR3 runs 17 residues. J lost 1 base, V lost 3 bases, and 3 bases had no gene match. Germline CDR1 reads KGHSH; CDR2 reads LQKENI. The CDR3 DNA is TGTGCCAGCTCACCGGGACTAGCGGGGGGCTTCCAAGAGACCCAGTACTTC. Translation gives CASSPGLAGGFQETQYF.

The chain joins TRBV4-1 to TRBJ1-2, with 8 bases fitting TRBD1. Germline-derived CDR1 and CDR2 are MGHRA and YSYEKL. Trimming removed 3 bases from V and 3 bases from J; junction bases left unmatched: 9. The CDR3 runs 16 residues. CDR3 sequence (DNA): TGCGCCAGCAGCCACCCGGGGGCAGGGGGCTACTATGGCTACACCTTC. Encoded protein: CASSHPGAGGYYGYTF.

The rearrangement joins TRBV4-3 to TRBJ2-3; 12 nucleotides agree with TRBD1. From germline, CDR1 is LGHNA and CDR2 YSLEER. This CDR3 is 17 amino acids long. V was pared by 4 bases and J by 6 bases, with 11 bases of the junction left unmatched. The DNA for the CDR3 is TGCGCCAGCAGCCCCTTCGGGGACAGGGGGCCACAGGATACGCAGTATTTT. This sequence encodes CASSPFGDRGPQDTQYF.

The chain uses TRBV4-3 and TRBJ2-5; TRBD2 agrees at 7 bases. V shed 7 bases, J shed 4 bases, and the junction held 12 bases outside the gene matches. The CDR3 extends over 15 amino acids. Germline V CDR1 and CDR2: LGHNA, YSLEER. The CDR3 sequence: CASTQEVGRGETQYF. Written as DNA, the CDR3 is TGCGCCAGCACCCAGGAGGTTGGGAGGGGAGAGACCCAGTACTTC.

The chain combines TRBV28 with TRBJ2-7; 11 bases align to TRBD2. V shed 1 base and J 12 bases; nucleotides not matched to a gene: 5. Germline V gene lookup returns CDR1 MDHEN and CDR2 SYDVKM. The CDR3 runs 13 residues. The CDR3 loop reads CASSLLTSGSMYF. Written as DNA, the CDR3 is TGTGCCAGCAGTTTATTAACTAGCGGGAGTATGTACTTC.

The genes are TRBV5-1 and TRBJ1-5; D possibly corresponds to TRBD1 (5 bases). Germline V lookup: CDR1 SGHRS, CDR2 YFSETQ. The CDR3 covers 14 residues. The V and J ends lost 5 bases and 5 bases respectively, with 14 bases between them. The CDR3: CASSYSGGDQPQHF. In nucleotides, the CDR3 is TGCGCCAGCAGTTACAGCGGGGGTGATCAGCCCCAGCATTTT.

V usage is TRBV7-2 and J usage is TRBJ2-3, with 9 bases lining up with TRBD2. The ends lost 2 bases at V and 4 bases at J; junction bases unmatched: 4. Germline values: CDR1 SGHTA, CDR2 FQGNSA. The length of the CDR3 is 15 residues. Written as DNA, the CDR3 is TGTGCCAGCAGCTTAAAAGCGGGGGGCTCAGATACGCAGTATTTT. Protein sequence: CASSLKAGGSDTQYF.

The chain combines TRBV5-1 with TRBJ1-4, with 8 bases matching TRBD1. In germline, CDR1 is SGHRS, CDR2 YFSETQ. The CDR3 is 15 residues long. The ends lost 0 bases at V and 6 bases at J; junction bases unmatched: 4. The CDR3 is CASSLGQGRHEKLFF. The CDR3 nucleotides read TGCGCCAGCAGCTTGGGACAGGGGAGGCATGAAAAACTGTTTTTT.

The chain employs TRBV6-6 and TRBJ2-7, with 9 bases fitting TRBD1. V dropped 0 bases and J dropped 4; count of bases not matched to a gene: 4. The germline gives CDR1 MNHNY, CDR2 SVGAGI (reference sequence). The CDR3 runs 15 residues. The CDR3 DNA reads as TGTGCCAGCAGTTACTCTCGCGGACAGGGGTACGAGCAGTACTTC. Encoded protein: CASSYSRGQGYEQYF.

In DNA form, the CDR3 reads TGTGCCAGTATACCGGGACTAGCGGGGACCCAGTACTTC. This translates into CASIPGLAGTQYF. This chain connects TRBV2 to TRBJ2-5; 12 nucleotides line up with TRBD2. The V gene end was trimmed by 9 bases and the J gene end by 7 bases; junction bases not matched to a gene: 6. CDR1 and CDR2 from the germline V gene are SNHLY and FYNNEI. The CDR3 extends over 13 amino acids. The whole variable domain, remainder taken from reference TRBV2 and TRBJ2-5, is EPEVTQTPSHQVTQMGQEVILRCVPISNHLYFYWYRQILGQKVEFLVSFYNNEISEKSEIFDDQFSVERPDGSNFTLKIRSTKLEDSAMYFCASIPGLAGTQYFGPGTRLLVL.

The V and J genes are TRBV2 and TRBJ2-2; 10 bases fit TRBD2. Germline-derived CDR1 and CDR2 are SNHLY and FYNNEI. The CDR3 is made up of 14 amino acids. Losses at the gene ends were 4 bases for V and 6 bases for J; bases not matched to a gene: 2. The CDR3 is CASSGGLAAGELFF. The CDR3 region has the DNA TGTGCCAGCAGTGGAGGACTAGCGGCCGGGGAGCTGTTTTTT.

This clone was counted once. CDR3 DNA sequence: TGTGCCAGCAGCGTTGGGGGGAACCAAGAGACCCAGTACTTC. Translated, it gives CASSVGGNQETQYF. This chain links TRBV9 with TRBJ2-5; a possible D gene is TRBD2 (6 bases). Germline V gene lookup returns CDR1 SGDLS and CDR2 YYNGEE. CDR3 length: 14 amino acids. The V and J ends lost 2 bases and 0 bases respectively, with 8 bases between them.

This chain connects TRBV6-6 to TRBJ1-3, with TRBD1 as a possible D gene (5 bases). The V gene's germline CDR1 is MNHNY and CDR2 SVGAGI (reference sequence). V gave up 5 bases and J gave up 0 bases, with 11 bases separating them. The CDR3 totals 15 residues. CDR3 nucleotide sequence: TGTGCCAGCAGTCGCGGGACCCACTCTGGAAACACCATATATTTT. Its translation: CASSRGTHSGNTIYF.

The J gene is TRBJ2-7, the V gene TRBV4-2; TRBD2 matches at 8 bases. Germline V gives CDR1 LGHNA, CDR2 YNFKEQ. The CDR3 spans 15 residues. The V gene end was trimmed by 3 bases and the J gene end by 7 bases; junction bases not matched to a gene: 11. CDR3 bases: TGTGCCAGCAGCCACGTGGAGCGGGAGTGGGAGGAGCAGTACTTC. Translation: CASSHVEREWEEQYF.

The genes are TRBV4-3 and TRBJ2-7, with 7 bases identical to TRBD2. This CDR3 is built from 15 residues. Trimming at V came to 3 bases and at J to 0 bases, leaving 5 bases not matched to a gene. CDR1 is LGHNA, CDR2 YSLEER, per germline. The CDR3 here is CASSHGLAVSYEQYF. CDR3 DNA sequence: TGCGCCAGCAGCCACGGCCTAGCGGTCTCCTACGAGCAGTACTTC.

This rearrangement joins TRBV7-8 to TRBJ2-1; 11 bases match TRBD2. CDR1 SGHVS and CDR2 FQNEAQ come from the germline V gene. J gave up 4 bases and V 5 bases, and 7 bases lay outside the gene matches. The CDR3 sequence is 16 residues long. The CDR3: CASSDQGLAEYNEQFF. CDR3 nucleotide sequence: TGTGCCAGCAGCGACCAGGGACTAGCGGAATACAATGAGCAGTTCTTC.

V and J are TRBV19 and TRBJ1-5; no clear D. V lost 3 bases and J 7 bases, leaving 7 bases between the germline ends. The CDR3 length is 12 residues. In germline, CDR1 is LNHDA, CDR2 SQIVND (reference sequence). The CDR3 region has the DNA TGTGCCAGTAGTATCCCACTACAGCCCCAGCATTTT. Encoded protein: CASSIPLQPQHF.

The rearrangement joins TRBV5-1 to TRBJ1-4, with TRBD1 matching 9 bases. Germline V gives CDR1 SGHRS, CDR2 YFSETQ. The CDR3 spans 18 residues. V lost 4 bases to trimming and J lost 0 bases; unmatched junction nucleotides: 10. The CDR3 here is CASSTGTGLGATNEKLFF. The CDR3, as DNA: TGCGCCAGCAGCACCGGGACAGGGCTAGGAGCAACTAATGAAAAACTGTTTTTT.

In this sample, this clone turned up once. CDR3 sequence reads: CASSFNGFSGNTIYF. The CDR3 nucleotides are TGTGCCAGCAGCTTCAACGGGTTCTCTGGAAACACCATATATTTT. This chain joins TRBV11-2 and TRBJ1-3; no clear D. CDR1 is SGHAT and CDR2 is FQNNGV in the germline V gene. V was pared by 3 bases and J by 0 bases, with 9 bases between. This CDR3 comprises 15 residues.

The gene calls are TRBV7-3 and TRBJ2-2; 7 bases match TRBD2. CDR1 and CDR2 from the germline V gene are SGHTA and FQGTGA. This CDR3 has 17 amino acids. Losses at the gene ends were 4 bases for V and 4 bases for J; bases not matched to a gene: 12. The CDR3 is CASSSNTGGSGTGELFF. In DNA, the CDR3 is TGTGCCAGCAGCTCGAACACGGGAGGTTCGGGCACCGGGGAGCTGTTTTTT.

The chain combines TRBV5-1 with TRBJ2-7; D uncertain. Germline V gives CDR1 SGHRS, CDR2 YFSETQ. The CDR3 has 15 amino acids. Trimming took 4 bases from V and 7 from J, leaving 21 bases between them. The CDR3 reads CASSPLASPSEEQYF. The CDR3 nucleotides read TGCGCCAGCAGCCCATTAGCTTCCCCTAGTGAGGAGCAGTACTTC.